The clone carrying this T cell receptor (beta chain) was seen only a few times. The CDR3 consists of 14 residues. V trimming: 6 bases; J trimming: 8 bases; junction bases outside the gene matches: 12. Per the germline V gene, CDR1 is SQVTM and CDR2 is ANQGSEA. The data are from a study of T cells in Graves' hyperthyroidism and ophthalmopathy. Amplification of TCR beta CDR3 regions used RNA as the template. HTBI primers were employed in a first-round RT-PCR of the TCR CDR3. TCRdb reanalysed the multiplex PCR reads using MiXCR and keeps one entry per CDR3 protein. The table records around 390,000 distinct CDR3 sequences, around 13% of them present only once.

The J gene is TRBJ2-1, the V gene TRBV29-1, with TRBD1 identical over 8 bases. This TCR was sampled from a woman in her twenties or thirties with Graves' ophthalmopathy. Sequencing was carried out using blood. DNA for the CDR3: TGCAGCGTAATTGTAGGGCAGGGGGCTGATGAGCAGTTCTTC. It specifies CSVIVGQGADEQFF.